Shown below are 9 T cell receptor beta chains from a single sample sequenced in a study of T cell responses to AZD1222 COVID-19 vaccine. TCRdb's table, derived via immunoSEQ multiplex PCR, lists solely in-frame clones and lacks some. Counted here are some 110,000 clones, approximately 88% occurring once; the ten biggest clones make up more than 8%. Sequenced material: peripheral blood, taken on day 0 of AZD1222 vaccination. Source of these receptors: an adult in good health.

This rearrangement joins TRBV6-2 or TRBV6-3 to TRBJ2-7; TRBD2 matches 7 bases. Per the germline V gene, CDR1 is MNHEY and CDR2 is SVGEGT. CDR3 length equals 18 residues. J lost 3 bases, V lost 0 bases, and 14 bases had no gene match. CDR3 loop: CASSYSPWREKRGYEQYF. CDR3 DNA sequence: TGTGCCAGCAGTTACTCGCCCTGGCGGGAGAAACGTGGCTACGAGCAGTACTTC.

V usage is TRBV18 and J usage is TRBJ2-3, with a possible D match to TRBD1 (6 bases). Trimming stripped 8 bases from V and 4 bases from J, with 13 bases between. Germline values: CDR1 KGHSH, CDR2 LQKENI. This CDR3 contains 13 residues. The CDR3 DNA reads TGTGCCAGCGCCCCAACAGGGTCAGATACGCAGTATTTT. Translation: CASAPTGSDTQYF.

This chain links TRBV9 with TRBJ1-2, with 9 bases lining up with TRBD1. The CDR3 is made up of 15 amino acids. Looked up from germline, CDR1 is SGDLS and CDR2 is YYNGEE. J lost 2 bases, V lost 0 bases, and 2 bases had no gene match. The CDR3 loop reads CASSVGGTGNYGYTF. CDR3 nucleotide sequence: TGTGCCAGCAGCGTAGGGGGGACAGGGAACTATGGCTACACCTTC.

The rearrangement uses TRBV11-2 and TRBJ2-3, with 8 bases aligning to TRBD2. The CDR3 extends over 15 amino acids. CDR1 is SGHAT, CDR2 FQNNGV, per germline. V lost 5 bases and J lost 1; bases outside the gene matches: 5. CDR3 nucleotides: TGTGCCAGCAGCGTCCTGCGGGGGGGCACAGATACGCAGTATTTT. It yields the protein CASSVLRGGTDTQYF.

The chain uses TRBV29-1 and TRBJ2-7; no reliable D call. CDR1 and CDR2 (germline): SQVTM, ANQGSEA. The V gene lost 4 bases and the J gene lost 0 bases, with 13 bases spanning the gap. The CDR3 sequence is 14 residues long. CDR3 in DNA: TGCAGCGTTGGAAAGGAGCTAAACTCCTACGAGCAGTACTTC. The encoded protein is CSVGKELNSYEQYF.

This clone was seen just once. This chain's CDR3 is CAWTGTDLTGELFF. The CDR3 DNA is TGTGCCTGGACCGGGACAGATCTGACCGGGGAGCTGTTTTTT. The chain employs TRBV30 and TRBJ2-2; 7 nucleotides agree with TRBD1. Germline CDR1 reads GTSNPN; CDR2 reads SVGIG (reference sequence). V gave up 4 bases and J gave up 5 bases; unmatched junction bases: 7. The CDR3 extends over 14 amino acids.

J is TRBJ1-1 and V is TRBV4-1; TRBD1 matches at 9 bases. This CDR3 comprises 17 residues. Germline V gene lookup returns CDR1 MGHRA and CDR2 YSYEKL. V lost 1 base, J lost 6 bases, and 12 bases stayed unmatched. The CDR3 spells CASSQAANRGRKSEAFF. The CDR3 DNA is TGCGCCAGCAGCCAAGCCGCCAACAGGGGGCGTAAATCTGAAGCTTTCTTT.

The V gene is TRBV5-1, the J gene TRBJ1-2; 8 bases align to TRBD1. The length of the CDR3 is 14 residues. Germline CDR1 is SGHRS and CDR2 is YFSETQ. Trimming took 4 bases from V and 0 from J; bases not matched to a gene: 2. CDR3 in amino acids: CASSGTGTNYGYTF. CDR3 sequence (DNA): TGCGCCAGCAGCGGGACAGGTACTAACTATGGCTACACCTTC. The full variable domain, in which reference TRBV5-1 and TRBJ1-2 provide the parts outside the CDR3, is KAGVTQTPRYLIKTRGQQVTLSCSPISGHRSVSWYQQTPGQGLQFLFEYFSETQRNKGNFPGRFSGRQFSNSRSEMNVSTLELGDSALYLCASSGTGTNYGYTFGSGTRLTVV.

J is TRBJ2-1 and V is TRBV14; 9 bases line up with TRBD2. This CDR3 spans 17 amino acids. CDR1 is SGHDN and CDR2 is FVKESK in the germline V gene. The V and J ends lost 0 bases and 4 bases, in that order; junction bases with no gene match: 7. DNA for the CDR3: TGTGCCAGCAGCCAAGATGAGACTAGCGGCAAATACAATGAGCAGTTCTTC. Protein sequence: CASSQDETSGKYNEQFF.